This is a list of T cell receptor beta chains from one sample in a study of Ad26.COV2.S vaccination and SARS-CoV-2 variants. Clones were sequenced by immunoSEQ multiplex PCR, and TCRdb holds only the in-frame ones, with some missing. This sample carries about 680,000 clones, 89% of them seen once, and the ten largest clones take approximately 1.5%. Sequenced here: peripheral blood, sampled in a trial of Ad26.COV2.S vaccine versus placebo. The receptors were gathered from a person between 18 and 60 years old who received the Ad26.COV2.S COVID-19 vaccine or a placebo. Both conserved end residues are part of each CDR3. The D gene is left open where the match is weak. Rows may omit the clone size; those that give it use once, few, many or a size class.

TRBV19	TRBJ2-7	NA	TRBD2	TGTGCCAGTAGTCCAATAGCGGGGGCATCCTACGAGCAGTACTTC	CASSPIAGASYEQYF
TRBV14	TRBJ1-1	NA	NA	TGTGCCAGCAACCCGGGTTGGGCACGAACTGAAGCTTTCTTT	CASNPGWARTEAFF
TRBV5-1	TRBJ2-2	NA	NA	TGCGCCAGCAGCTTGGAGGGTTCGAACACCGGGGAGCTGTTTTTT	CASSLEGSNTGELFF
TRBV10-3	TRBJ1-1	few	NA	TGTGCCATCAGTGTTGGCGAAAAAAGTGAAGCTTTCTTT	CAISVGEKSEAFF
TRBV5-6	TRBJ1-1	NA	NA	TGTGCCAGCAGCTTGGGGGGGATTGACACTGAAGCTTTCTTT	CASSLGGIDTEAFF
TRBV11-3	TRBJ2-2	NA	NA	TGTGCCAGCAGCGTCGGACAGCCTAACACCGGGGAGCTGTTTTTT	CASSVGQPNTGELFF
TRBV3-1/TRBV3-2	TRBJ1-2	NA	NA	TGTGCCAGCAGCCAAGGTCAAGGGAACTATGGCTACACCTTC	CASSQGQGNYGYTF
TRBV11-1	TRBJ1-1	NA	NA	TGTGCCAGCAGCTTAGCGCTGAACACTGAAGCTTTCTTT	CASSLALNTEAFF
TRBV4-2	TRBJ1-2	NA	NA	TGTGCCAGCAGCCCCCCAGGGAGTGAAAACTATGGCTACACCTTC	CASSPPGSENYGYTF
TRBV6-4	TRBJ1-2	NA	TRBD1	TGTGCCAGCGGGGCGGGACAGGTAAACTATGGCTACACCTTC	CASGAGQVNYGYTF
TRBV15	TRBJ2-7	NA	TRBD1	TGTGCCACCAGCAGAGAGGGACAGCTCTACGAGCAGTACTTC	CATSREGQLYEQYF
TRBV15	TRBJ1-5	NA	NA	TGTGCCACCAGCCTGAACGGGGGCAATCAGCCCCAGCATTTT	CATSLNGGNQPQHF
TRBV7-3	TRBJ1-1	NA	TRBD1	TGTGCCAGCAGCAGAGAGGGTGCACGGGACAGGGGGAAGAACACTGAAGCTTTCTTT	CASSREGARDRGKNTEAFF
TRBV18	TRBJ2-3	NA	NA	TGTGCCAGCTCACCACCGTGGGCTACTCCTAGCACAGATACGCAGTATTTT	CASSPPWATPSTDTQYF
TRBV27	TRBJ2-5	once	NA	TGTGCCAGCAGTCCTACTTCTGCGGGAGAGACCCAGTACTTC	CASSPTSAGETQYF
TRBV19	TRBJ1-2	NA	NA	TGTGCCAGTAGTGCAACGATTCCCCCCTATGGCTACACCTTC	CASSATIPPYGYTF
TRBV27	TRBJ2-7	few	NA	TGTGCCACCCGGGGCCGTAGCGGCTCCCTGGAGCAGTACTTC	CATRGRSGSLEQYF
TRBV12-5	TRBJ1-4	NA	NA	TGTGCTAGTGCCCCGGTAGGGGCAGGGGCTAATGAAAAACTGTTTTTT	CASAPVGAGANEKLFF
TRBV19	TRBJ1-5	NA	NA	TGTGCCAGTACCCTATGGCAGGGGTCAAGCGAGCCCCAGCATTTT	CASTLWQGSSEPQHF
TRBV6-1	TRBJ1-1	few	NA	TGTGCCAGCAGTGAAGGAGGGACTCAACACAAAGCTTTCTTT	CASSEGGTQHKAFF
TRBV7-2	TRBJ1-2	NA	NA	TGTGCCAGCAGCCCTGGACCAGACTATGGCTACACCTTC	CASSPGPDYGYTF
TRBV10-3	TRBJ2-1	NA	TRBD2	TGTGCCACCACGGGACAGGGACTAGCGGGCCCCTACAATGAGCAGTTCTTC	CATTGQGLAGPYNEQFF
TRBV29-1	TRBJ2-1	NA	TRBD1	TGCAGCGTTGTACCACGGGACAGTTACAATGAGCAGTTCTTC	CSVVPRDSYNEQFF
TRBV7-9	TRBJ2-7	NA	NA	TGTGCCAGCAGCTTAGATGGGCCTTCCCTGTACTTC	CASSLDGPSLYF
TRBV5-1	TRBJ1-6	NA	NA	TGCGCCAGCAGGCAGGGCTTCGATTCACCCCTCCACTTT	CASRQGFDSPLHF
TRBV4-3	TRBJ1-5	NA	NA	TGCGCCAGCAGCCAAGATCGAGGGGTTCAGCCCCAGCATTTT	CASSQDRGVQPQHF
TRBV19	TRBJ1-1	NA	NA	TGTGCCAGTAGTCTTCCGTCGGGCAGCACTGAAGCTTTCTTT	CASSLPSGSTEAFF
TRBV10-2	TRBJ2-3	once	TRBD1	TGCGCCAGCACGCCGGGACAGGGGCCCACGGATACGCAGTATTTT	CASTPGQGPTDTQYF
TRBV6-5	TRBJ2-7	NA	TRBD1	TGTGCCAGCACCAACAGCTACAGGGGCGTCCACGAGCAGTACTTC	CASTNSYRGVHEQYF
TRBV6-2/TRBV6-3	TRBJ2-3	NA	TRBD2	TGTGCCAGCAGTCGTAGCGGGGGGGCCGTTGATACGCAGTATTTT	CASSRSGGAVDTQYF
TRBV3-1/TRBV3-2	TRBJ2-1	NA	TRBD2	TGTGCCAGCAGCCAAGGGACTAGCGGGAGGAGGGAAAATGAGCAGTTCTTC	CASSQGTSGRRENEQFF
TRBV7-2	TRBJ2-7	NA	TRBD2	TGTGCCAGCAGCTTAGGAGCGGGGTCCTTTTCCTACGAGCAGTACTTC	CASSLGAGSFSYEQYF
TRBV3-1/TRBV3-2	TRBJ2-3	NA	NA	TGTGCCAGCAGCCAAGATGGCAGCCCGGGTACGCAGTATTTT	CASSQDGSPGTQYF
TRBV7-9	TRBJ2-7	NA	TRBD1	TGTGCCAGCAGTCATCGACAGGGGGAAAACGAGCAGTACTTC	CASSHRQGENEQYF
TRBV3-1/TRBV3-2	TRBJ2-1	NA	NA	TGTGCCAGCAGCCAAGTGGCTAAAGTCTATGAGCAGTTCTTC	CASSQVAKVYEQFF
TRBV3-1/TRBV3-2	TRBJ2-7	NA	TRBD1	TGTGCCAGCAGTTCCGTTGGGACAGGGGTTTACTACGAGCAGTACTTC	CASSSVGTGVYYEQYF
TRBV7-8	TRBJ2-1	once	NA	TGTGCCAGCAGCCGAGGAGGGCTGCGGGGCGTTCGGGTTGAGCAGTTCTTC	CASSRGGLRGVRVEQFF
TRBV2	TRBJ2-3	NA	NA	TGTGCCAGCCGGCTGCGGGTGTCCACAGATACGCAGTATTTT	CASRLRVSTDTQYF
TRBV11-2	TRBJ2-3	few	NA	TGTGCCAGCAGCGTAAGGGATTTT	CASSVRDF
TRBV30	TRBJ1-6	NA	NA	TGTGCCTGCCAAACAGGGAGCTCCTATAATTCACCCCTCCACTTT	CACQTGSSYNSPLHF
TRBV4-2	TRBJ2-7	NA	TRBD2	TGTGCCAGCAGCCCCCAGGGGACTAGCGCCTCCTACGAGCAGTACTTC	CASSPQGTSASYEQYF
TRBV7-9	TRBJ2-3	NA	NA	TGTGCCAGCAGCTTAGCCCGGAGGGGAAATACGCAGTATTTT	CASSLARRGNTQYF
TRBV6-1	TRBJ1-1	NA	TRBD1	TGTGCCAGCAGTGACGGGACAGGGTCCGGAGCTTTCTTT	CASSDGTGSGAFF
TRBV6-5	TRBJ1-5	once	NA	TGTGCCAGCGACGGGCCTCAGCCCCAGCATTTT	CASDGPQPQHF
TRBV6-5	TRBJ2-4	NA	NA	TGTGCCAGCAAAAACAGGCTCGGCAAAAACATTCAGTACTTC	CASKNRLGKNIQYF
TRBV2	TRBJ1-5	once	NA	TGTGCCAGCAGTGAAGGGCCCAATAGCAATCAGCCCCAGCATTTT	CASSEGPNSNQPQHF
TRBV11-2	TRBJ1-1	NA	NA	TGTGCCAGCAGCTTAGATCTGGGGAACACTGAAGCTTTCTTT	CASSLDLGNTEAFF
TRBV7-9	TRBJ1-2	NA	TRBD1	TGTGCCAGCAGCCGACTCCCGGGACAGGGACCGAGTGGCTACACCTTC	CASSRLPGQGPSGYTF
TRBV6-1	TRBJ2-5	NA	TRBD2	TGTGCCAGCAGTGAGAGGAGCGGGACGAGAGAGACCCAGTACTTC	CASSERSGTRETQYF
TRBV10-3	TRBJ1-4	NA	TRBD1	TGTGCCATCGGGGGACAGGGGGCGTCTAATGAAAAACTGTTTTTT	CAIGGQGASNEKLFF
TRBV2	TRBJ1-2	NA	NA	TGTGCCAGCTCCACGGAGGCGACCAACTATGGCTACACCTTC	CASSTEATNYGYTF
TRBV29-1	TRBJ2-1	NA	NA	TGCAGCGTTGGTCAGAGGGATGGGCAGTTCTTC	CSVGQRDGQFF
TRBV5-5	TRBJ2-4	NA	TRBD1	TGTGCCAGCAGCTTGTATGCTACCGGGACAGCGGCCAAAAACATTCAGTACTTC	CASSLYATGTAAKNIQYF